This TCR beta chain originates from a study of cytomegalovirus exposure and HLA in healthy donors. Overall study: A prior analysis found roughly 110 million unique TCR beta sequences from about 179 million T cells. The study's findings and limits: Later, an analysis showed that TCR beta chains associated with HLA were more clonally expanded than others that were equally common. Overall, approximately 180 TCR beta chains were annotated as cytomegalovirus-associated.

Everyone who donated was a healthy bone marrow donor. PCR employed 60 Vbeta and 13 Jbeta primers. Assay used: immunoSEQ multiplex PCR; TCRdb lists only in-frame clones, some missing. The sample shows around 250,000 clones, approximately 80% of them seen only once. This clone was observed a single time. What it recognizes is unknown. The sequence was collected from a woman in her sixties or seventies in good health and CMV-seropositive. What was sequenced was PBMCs.

As DNA, the CDR3 is TGTGCCTGGAGAGGGACAGGAGGTTCACCCCTCCACTTT. Residues: CAWRGTGGSPLHF. The chain joins TRBV30 to TRBJ1-6; 8 nucleotides align to TRBD1. Germline CDR1 and CDR2: GTSNPN and SVGIG (reference sequence). The junction had 4 bases not matched to a gene; V was cut back by 3 bases and J by 9 bases. The CDR3 contains 13 residues. Full variable domain (missing parts from reference TRBV30 and TRBJ1-6): SQTIHQWPATLVQPVGSPLSLECTVEGTSNPNLYWYRQAAGRGLQLLFYSVGIGQISSEVPQNLSASRPQDRQFILSSKKLLLSDSGFYLCAWRGTGGSPLHFGNGTRLTVT.